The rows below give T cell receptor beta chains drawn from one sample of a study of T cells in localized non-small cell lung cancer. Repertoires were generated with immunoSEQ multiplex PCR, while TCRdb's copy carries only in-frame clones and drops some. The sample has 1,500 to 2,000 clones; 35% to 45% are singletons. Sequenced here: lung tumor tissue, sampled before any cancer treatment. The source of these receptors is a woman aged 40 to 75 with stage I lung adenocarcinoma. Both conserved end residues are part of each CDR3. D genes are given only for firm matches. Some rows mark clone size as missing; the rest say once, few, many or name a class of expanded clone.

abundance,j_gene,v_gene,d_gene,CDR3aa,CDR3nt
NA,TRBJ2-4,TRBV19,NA,CASEPGVGGKNIQYF,TGTGCCAGTGAACCAGGAGTTGGTGGCAAAAACATTCAGTACTTC
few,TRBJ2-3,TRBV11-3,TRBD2,CASSLGGGGADTQYF,TGTGCCAGCAGCTTGGGTGGTGGGGGGGCAGATACGCAGTATTTT
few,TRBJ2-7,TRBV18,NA,CASSPGGGGSEQYF,TGTGCCAGCTCACCGGGTGGTGGGGGGAGCGAGCAGTACTTC
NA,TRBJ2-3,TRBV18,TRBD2,CASSLLAGDTDTQYF,TGTGCCAGCTCCCTACTAGCGGGGGACACAGATACGCAGTATTTT
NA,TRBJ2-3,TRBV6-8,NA,CASSYEQSTDTQYF,TGTGCCAGCAGTTATGAGCAAAGCACAGATACGCAGTATTTT
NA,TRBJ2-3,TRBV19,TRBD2,CASSIGLAGHTDTQYF,TGTGCCAGTAGTATAGGACTAGCGGGCCACACAGATACGCAGTATTTT
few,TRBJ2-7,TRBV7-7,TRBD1,CASSSRPRTGDEQYF,TGTGCCAGCAGCTCCAGACCCCGGACAGGGGACGAGCAGTACTTC
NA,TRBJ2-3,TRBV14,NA,CASSPMVDTQYF,TGTGCCAGCAGCCCGATGGTGGATACGCAGTATTTT
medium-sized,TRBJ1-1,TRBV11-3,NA,CASSLMGGSTEAFF,TGTGCCAGCAGCCTAATGGGGGGCAGCACTGAAGCTTTCTTT
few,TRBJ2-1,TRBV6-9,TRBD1,CASSTTGGFSYNEQFF,TGTGCCAGCAGCACTACAGGGGGTTTTTCCTACAATGAGCAGTTCTTC
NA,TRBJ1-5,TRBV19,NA,CASTGDGQSVSNQPQHF,TGTGCCAGTACGGGGGACGGGCAGAGTGTGAGCAATCAGCCCCAGCATTTT
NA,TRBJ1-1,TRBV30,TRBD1,CAWSAPDRRNTEAFF,TGTGCCTGGAGTGCCCCGGACAGGCGGAACACTGAAGCTTTCTTT
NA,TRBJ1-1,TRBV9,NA,CASSLQVFGNTEAFF,TGTGCCAGCAGCTTACAGGTTTTTGGGAACACTGAAGCTTTCTTT
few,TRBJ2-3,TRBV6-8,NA,CASRTRGDTQYF,TGTGCCAGCAGAACTCGGGGAGATACGCAGTATTTT
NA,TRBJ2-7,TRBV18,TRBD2,CASSPELAVSYEQYF,TGTGCCAGCTCACCCGAACTAGCGGTTTCCTACGAGCAGTACTTC
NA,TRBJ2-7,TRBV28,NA,CASSLGGTAYEQYF,TGTGCCAGCAGTTTAGGAGGGACAGCCTACGAGCAGTACTTC
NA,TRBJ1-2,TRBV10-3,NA,CAISDEGVYGYTF,TGTGCCATCAGTGACGAGGGGGTTTACGGCTACACCTTC
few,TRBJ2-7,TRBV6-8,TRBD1,CASRGQGTNEQYF,TGTGCCAGCAGGGGACAGGGTACGAACGAGCAGTACTTC
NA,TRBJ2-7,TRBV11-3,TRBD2,CASSPGGSGRSYEQYF,TGTGCCAGCTCCCCCGGGGGTAGCGGGAGATCCTACGAGCAGTACTTC
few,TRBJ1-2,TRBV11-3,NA,CASSLDISGTYGYTF,TGTGCCAGCAGCTTGGACATCTCGGGAACCTATGGCTACACCTTC
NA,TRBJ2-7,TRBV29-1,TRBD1,CSVGGDRDTYEQYF,TGCAGCGTTGGGGGTGACAGGGATACCTACGAGCAGTACTTC
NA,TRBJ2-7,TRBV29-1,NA,CSVAGASTGEQYF,TGCAGCGTTGCGGGGGCATCTACCGGCGAGCAGTACTTC
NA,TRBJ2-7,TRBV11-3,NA,CASSLGDGSSYEQYF,TGTGCCAGCAGCTTAGGTGACGGGAGCTCCTACGAGCAGTACTTC
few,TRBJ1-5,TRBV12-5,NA,CASGLTAAGDQPQHF,TGTGCTAGTGGTTTGACCGCGGCAGGGGATCAGCCCCAGCATTTT
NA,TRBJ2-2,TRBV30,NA,CAWSARAAGELFF,TGTGCCTGGAGTGCCAGGGCCGCCGGGGAGCTGTTTTTT
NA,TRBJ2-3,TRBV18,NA,CASSLRGAGTDTQYF,TGTGCCAGCTCACTTAGGGGGGCCGGAACAGATACGCAGTATTTT
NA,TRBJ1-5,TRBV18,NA,CASSPEINQPQHF,TGTGCCAGCTCACCCGAGATCAATCAGCCCCAGCATTTT
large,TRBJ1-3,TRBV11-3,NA,CASSFSVGEGNTIYF,TGTGCCAGCAGCTTCAGCGTTGGAGAGGGAAACACCATATATTTT